The present TCR beta chain was sequenced within a study of T cells in localized non-small cell lung cancer. Overall study findings and caveats: Sequencing involved a lone tumor region, leaving heterogeneity possible. Greater T cell density in blood accompanied longer overall survival.

The CDR3 has 12 amino acids. Between the trimmed V and J ends, which lost 6 bases and 8 bases, there was a span of 13 bases. Per germline, CDR1 MDHEN and CDR2 SYDVKM. Clones were read by immunoSEQ multiplex PCR, and TCRdb kept only the in-frame ones, dropping some. The sample shows around 91,000 clones, 87% of them seen only once. Turning to this clone: Its cognate antigen is unknown.

Source: peripheral blood, taken before any cancer treatment. The rearrangement links TRBV28 to TRBJ1-2, with a possible D match to TRBD1 (5 bases). The origin of this receptor is a man aged 40 to 70 with stage I squamous cell lung carcinoma. The CDR3, as DNA: TGTGCCAGCAGCGGGACCTTCGCAGGCTACACCTTC. Translation: CASSGTFAGYTF.